The 24 T cell receptor beta chains reported below all come from one sample, sequenced in a study of breast tumors, draining lymph nodes, adjacent tissues. TCRdb reprocessed the multiplex PCR reads with MiXCR, giving one entry per CDR3 protein. The repertoire holds 130,000 or so distinct CDR3 sequences, with 21% as singletons. Axillary draining lymph nodes of breast cancer patients supplied the node samples. The sample was axillary lymph node tissue. These receptors were obtained from a female donor with breast cancer. Some clones in this sample may be carry-over from other donors' samples.

This clonotype was seen ten or more times. The chain has TRBV19 and TRBJ1-4; weak D call: TRBD1 (6 bases). CDR1 LNHDA and CDR2 SQIVND come from the germline V gene (reference sequence). Between the trimmed V and J ends, which lost 6 bases and 8 bases, there was a span of 13 bases. The length of the CDR3 is 13 residues. CDR3 in DNA: TGTGCCAGTAGCCGGGGGGCTCGAGAAAAACTGTTTTTT. Encoded protein: CASSRGAREKLFF.

Worth noting for this clonotype: A much bigger clone sits one base away, suggesting this may be a read error. The V and J genes are TRBV2 and TRBJ2-1; the match to TRBD2 covers 9 bases. The germline gives CDR1 SNHLY, CDR2 FYNNEI. The CDR3 length is 14 residues. Trimming at V came to 6 bases and at J to 5 bases, leaving 5 bases not matched to a gene. The CDR3 DNA follows: TGTGCCAGCAGGAGCGGGAGGCGCCACAATGAGCAGTTCTTC. Protein sequence: CASRSGRRHNEQFF.

Concerning this clonotype: Being one base from a much bigger clone, this may be a read error. This chain links TRBV10-3 with TRBJ2-2; maybe TRBD1 (5 bases). Trimming removed 4 bases at V and 4 bases at J, with 13 bases between. Germline-derived CDR1 and CDR2 are ENHRY and SYGVKD. The CDR3 has 15 residues. The CDR3, as DNA: TGTGCCATCAGTGTGGGCCAGGGTATCACCGGGGAGCTGTTTTTT. Its translation: CAISVGQGITGELFF.

This clonotype was counted many times. The CDR3 DNA follows: TGTGCCAGCAGTTACGGGCCATTTAATGAAAAACTGTTTTTT. It specifies CASSYGPFNEKLFF. The rearrangement joins TRBV6-6 to TRBJ1-4; D unclear. Germline loops: CDR1 MNHNY, CDR2 SVGAGI (reference sequence). CDR3 length: 14 residues. V shed 2 bases and J shed 4 bases, with 8 bases lying between them.

A word on this clonotype: A much larger clone is a single base away; this may be a read error. This chain links TRBV20-1 with TRBJ2-2; D ambiguous. V was shortened by 7 bases and J by 3 bases, with 12 bases between the two germline ends. Germline CDR1 DFQATT, CDR2 SNEGSKA (reference sequence). The CDR3 has 13 residues. This CDR3 is CSVIQRYTGELFF. Here the CDR3 DNA reads TGCAGTGTGATACAGAGGTACACCGGGGAGCTGTTTTTT.

This chain joins TRBV19 and TRBJ2-5; D uncertain. The ends were cut back, 7 bases at V and 5 bases at J, with 14 bases in the middle. The CDR3 covers 13 residues. Germline V gene data show CDR1 as LNHDA and CDR2 as SQIVND (reference sequence). DNA for the CDR3: TGTGCCAGTAAGGGCGATAAGGGCGAGACCCAGTACTTC. Translating it yields CASKGDKGETQYF.

This sequence joins TRBV27 and TRBJ2-3; the D is unclear. The CDR3 is made up of 11 amino acids. With 5 bases removed from V and 5 bases from J, the gap between germline ends came to 5 bases. The germline V gene has CDR1 MNHEY and CDR2 SMNVEV (reference sequence). The CDR3 nucleotides are TGTGCCAGCAGTGGGGTAGATACGCAGTATTTT. Its protein product is CASSGVDTQYF.

This clonotype showed up many times. The chain links TRBV5-1 to TRBJ2-1, with D maybe TRBD1 (5 bases). The V gene lost 0 bases and the J gene lost 3 bases, with 10 bases spanning the gap. In germline, CDR1 is SGHRS, CDR2 YFSETQ. CDR3 length equals 15 residues. Written as DNA, the CDR3 is TGCGCCAGCAGCTTGGCAGGGATGGGCTACAATGAGCAGTTCTTC. Residues: CASSLAGMGYNEQFF.

In the case of this clonotype: With a much larger clone just one base away, this may be a read error. This likely comes from a read error, as the CDR3 has no conserved phenylalanine or tryptophan at its end. The chain combines TRBV27 with TRBJ2-1; D may correspond to TRBD1 or TRBD2 (5 bases each). The CDR3 contains 17 residues. Germline-derived CDR1 and CDR2 are MNHEY and SMNVEV (reference sequence). With 3 bases removed from V and 5 bases from J, the gap between germline ends came to 20 bases. CDR3 sequence: CASSLIGATVGHNEQFL. CDR3 sequence (DNA): TGTGCCAGCAGTTTGATAGGGGCAACAGTGGGACACAATGAGCAGTTCCTC.

Points on this clonotype: This sequence may be a read error, since a much larger clone differs from it by one base. Without the conserved terminal phenylalanine or tryptophan, this CDR3 likely stems from a read error. This chain links TRBV14 with TRBJ2-7; the D gene is possibly TRBD2 (6 bases). This CDR3 has 13 residues. Germline CDR1 is SGHDN and CDR2 is FVKESK. Trimming removed 5 bases from V and 7 bases from J, with 15 bases in between. CDR3 nucleotide sequence: TGTGCCAGCAGCAACCCCTTGGGGAGGGAGCAGTACCTC. Its protein product is CASSNPLGREQYL.

This clonotype was counted at least ten times. The V call is TRBV30, the J call TRBJ2-1; D is tentatively TRBD1 or TRBD2 (7 bases each). In germline, CDR1 is GTSNPN, CDR2 SVGIG (reference sequence). The CDR3 loop spans 13 amino acids. The V and J ends lost 5 bases and 4 bases respectively, with 12 bases between them. The CDR3 is CAWSRGGYNEQFF. CDR3 coding DNA: TGTGCCTGGTCCAGGGGGGGATACAATGAGCAGTTCTTC.

Ten or more counts support this clonotype. The rearrangement uses TRBV6-5 and TRBJ1-5; D is unresolved. The CDR3 is 12 amino acids. V was trimmed by 4 bases and J by 8 bases, leaving 9 bases between them. Germline CDR1 reads MNHEY; CDR2 reads SVGAGI. The CDR3 coding sequence is TGTGCCAGCAGTTCCCCCACCGAGCCCCAGCATTTT. This translates into CASSSPTEPQHF.

This clonotype was counted ten times or more. The chain employs TRBV12-5 and TRBJ2-3; a weak D match, TRBD2 (6 bases). The CDR3 runs 18 residues. V lost 2 bases and J lost 0, with 18 bases in between. Germline CDR1 and CDR2: LGHNT and FRNRAP. Written as DNA, the CDR3 is TGTGCTAGTGGTTTGACTTTGGGTAGGGGAGGAAGCACAGATACGCAGTATTTT. Its translation: CASGLTLGRGGSTDTQYF.

In this sample, this clonotype turned up many times. CDR3 in amino acids: CAWSYLLAGTDTQYF. CDR3 nucleotide sequence: TGTGCCTGGAGTTACTTGTTAGCGGGAACAGATACGCAGTATTTT. This chain links TRBV30 with TRBJ2-3; 8 bases match TRBD2. The CDR3 covers 15 residues. After removal of 2 bases from V and 3 bases from J, the junction contained 7 bases not matched to a gene. The germline V gene has CDR1 GTSNPN and CDR2 SVGIG (reference sequence).

This clonotype was seen ten or more times. The chain links TRBV4-2 to TRBJ2-7; D might be TRBD2 (5 bases). Germline lookup yields CDR1 LGHNA and CDR2 YNFKEQ. The CDR3 contains 16 residues. The ends were cut back, 0 bases at V and 0 bases at J, with 12 bases in the middle. CDR3 loop: CASSQEGLAGSYEQYF. Written as DNA, the CDR3 is TGTGCCAGCAGCCAAGAAGGGCTAGCCGGCTCCTACGAGCAGTACTTC.

In this sample, this clonotype turned up many times. The chain employs TRBV18 and TRBJ1-6, with unresolved D. CDR3 length equals 16 residues. V lost 2 bases to trimming and J lost 0 bases, with 8 bases between them. The germline V gene has CDR1 KGHSH and CDR2 LQKENI. Written as DNA, the CDR3 is TGTGCCAGCTCACCATCTAGTAGCTCCTATAATTCACCCCTCCACTTT. Translating it yields CASSPSSSSYNSPLHF.

Many counts were recorded for this clonotype. V and J are TRBV6-1 and TRBJ1-2; 8 bases fit TRBD1. This CDR3 has 12 residues. CDR1 and CDR2 (germline): MNHNS, SASEGT. The trim removed 4 bases at V and 5 bases at J, leaving 0 bases unmatched. The DNA of the CDR3 is TGTGCCAGCAGTGGGACAGGGTATGGCTACACCTTC. Its protein is CASSGTGYGYTF.

This clonotype came up a few times. This clone may be a read error of a much larger clone one base away. This chain connects TRBV7-9 to TRBJ2-5, with 11 positions matching TRBD1. After removal of 7 bases from V and 5 bases from J, the junction contained 9 bases not matched to a gene. The CDR3 is 15 residues long. Germline CDR1 SEHNR, CDR2 FQNEAQ (reference sequence). The CDR3: CASTPKGQGGETQYF. The CDR3 DNA reads TGTGCCAGCACCCCCAAGGGACAGGGGGGTGAGACCCAGTACTTC.

Ten or more counts support this clonotype. V gene TRBV6-2 or TRBV6-3 combines with J gene TRBJ1-5; 7 nucleotides agree with TRBD1. Germline V gene data show CDR1 as MNHEY and CDR2 as SVGEGT. Trimming cost V 6 bases and J 7 bases; bases outside gene matches: 9. This CDR3 has 14 amino acids. The CDR3 bases are TGTGCCAGCAGACCCAACAGGGGTTGGCAGCCCCAGCATTTT. As protein: CASRPNRGWQPQHF.

This clonotype has ten or more counts. The chain is built from TRBV5-1 and TRBJ2-1; D is possibly TRBD2 (9 bases). Trimming removed 4 bases at V and 7 bases at J, with 24 bases between. CDR3 length equals 17 residues. From germline, CDR1 is SGHRS and CDR2 YFSETQ. Here the CDR3 reads CASSQGAGGPVLNEQFF. The DNA for the CDR3 is TGCGCCAGCAGCCAGGGGGCGGGAGGGCCGGTTTTAAATGAGCAGTTCTTC.

Details on this clonotype: A much larger clone lies a single base off, so this may be a read error. The chain has TRBV3-1 and TRBJ2-7; no definite D call. Germline CDR1 LGHDT, CDR2 YNNKEL (reference sequence). The CDR3 contains 12 residues. The chain's CDR3 is CAGSQVSMEQYF. CDR3 nucleotide sequence: TGTGCCGGCAGCCAAGTCAGTATGGAGCAGTACTTC.

The sample holds many counts of this clonotype. As DNA, the CDR3 is TGTGCCAGCAGTTCCACTGCTAGCTCCTACGAGCAGTACTTC. Protein sequence: CASSSTASSYEQYF. The chain employs TRBV27 and TRBJ2-7, with D uncertain. CDR1 and CDR2 (germline): MNHEY, SMNVEV (reference sequence). Trimming removed 4 bases at V and 0 bases at J, with 10 bases between. The CDR3 has 14 residues.

This clonotype was observed at least ten times. The rearrangement links TRBV6-2 or TRBV6-3 to TRBJ2-1; 8 bases agree with TRBD1. The CDR3 runs to 15 residues. Germline values: CDR1 MNHEY, CDR2 SVGEGT. V lost 10 bases, J lost 1 base, and 9 bases stayed unmatched. The CDR3 reads CATVDRGPSYNEQFF. The CDR3 DNA sequence: TGTGCCACCGTAGACAGGGGTCCGTCCTACAATGAGCAGTTCTTC.

Comment on this clonotype: A much larger clone lies one base from this, so it may be a read error. The conserved closing phenylalanine or tryptophan is absent in this CDR3, likely reflecting a read error. Here the CDR3 DNA reads TGCAGTGCTAGAGATCCGGGGATGTTGAAAGAGACCCAGTACCTC. Encoded protein: CSARDPGMLKETQYL. The rearrangement links TRBV20-1 to TRBJ2-5, with TRBD2 as a possible D gene (5 bases). The V gene lost 0 bases and the J gene lost 3 bases, with 14 bases spanning the gap. The CDR3 is made up of 15 amino acids. Germline-derived CDR1 and CDR2 are DFQATT and SNEGSKA (reference sequence).